Presented here are 3 T cell receptor beta chains from one specimen sequenced in a study of vaccination effects on CD4 cells after COVID-19. What these receptors recognize is not known. Using viral peptide pools, the ViraFEST assay grew out antigen-specific CD4+ T cells prior to sequencing. Cells that had been cultured for approximately ten days were the source of isolated CD4+ T cells. Participants were vaccinated with two doses of either the BNT162b2 or mRNA-1273 vaccine. TCRdb's table, derived via immunoSEQ multiplex PCR, lists solely in-frame clones and lacks some. This table has more than 13,000 clones, about 77% appearing once. Specimen: CD4+ T cells from PBMCs cultured with HCoV-NL63 spike peptides, collected after COVID-19 vaccination. These receptors originate from a human donor who received a COVID-19 vaccine.

J is TRBJ1-3 and V is TRBV30; D may be TRBD1 (5 bases). This CDR3 spans 15 amino acids. Germline CDR1 and CDR2: GTSNPN and SVGIG (reference sequence). V lost 0 bases, J lost 5 bases, and 14 bases lay in between. This CDR3 reads CAWSVRGGTRNTIYF. The DNA of the CDR3 is TGTGCCTGGAGTGTACGGGGAGGGACTAGAAACACCATATATTTT. The whole variable domain, filled in from reference TRBV30 and TRBJ1-3, reads SQTIHQWPATLVQPVGSPLSLECTVEGTSNPNLYWYRQAAGRGLQLLFYSVGIGQISSEVPQNLSASRPQDRQFILSSKKLLLSDSGFYLCAWSVRGGTRNTIYFGEGSWLTVV.

This sequence joins TRBV5-1 and TRBJ2-5; TRBD2 aligns across 7 bases. The junction had 3 bases not matched to a gene; V was cut back by 4 bases and J by 0 bases. CDR1 and CDR2 (germline): SGHRS, YFSETQ. The CDR3 has 14 amino acids. The CDR3, as DNA: TGCGCCAGCAGCCCGGGAGGCAACCAAGAGACCCAGTACTTC. It encodes CASSPGGNQETQYF.

This sequence joins TRBV7-6 and TRBJ2-3, with 14 bases matching TRBD2. The CDR3 is 16 amino acids. The junction had 4 bases not matched to a gene; V was cut back by 4 bases and J by 4 bases. The germline V gene encodes CDR1 SGHVS and CDR2 FNYEAQ. The CDR3 nucleotides are TGTGCCAGCAGCTCCGGGACTAGCGGGAGTTCAGATACGCAGTATTTT. Its protein is CASSSGTSGSSDTQYF.